The rows below give T cell receptor beta chains drawn from one sample of a study of T-cell reconstitution after alpha-beta-depleted transplantation in children. MiXCR was run by TCRdb on the PCR reads, yielding one entry per CDR3 protein. The table shows a few hundred thousand distinct CDR3 sequences, with 9.5% to 15% occurring only once. The sample consisted of PBMCs from the stem cell graft donor, taken from the stem cell graft. Every receptor here comes from a human donor who donated a stem cell graft to a child with combined immunodeficiency. The CDR3 runs from the conserved cysteine through the conserved F or W. Fields, in order: V gene, clone size, D gene, J gene, CDR3 DNA, CDR3 protein. The D gene is left open where the match is weak. A row's size may be missing; if present it is once, few, many or a size class.

v_call: TRBV24-1
clone_size: once
d_call: -
j_call: TRBJ2-5
cdr3_nt: TGTGCCACCAGTGATGGGGACCAAGAGACCCAGTACTTC
cdr3_aa: CATSDGDQETQYF

v_call: TRBV27
clone_size: few
d_call: -
j_call: TRBJ1-1
cdr3_nt: TGTGCCAGCAGTTTATGGGGTAACATGAACACTGAAGCTTTCTTT
cdr3_aa: CASSLWGNMNTEAFF

v_call: TRBV15
clone_size: few
d_call: -
j_call: TRBJ2-1
cdr3_nt: TGTGCCACCAGCATATATCCCCCTCTAAGCTCCTACAATGAGCAGTTCTTC
cdr3_aa: CATSIYPPLSSYNEQFF

v_call: TRBV27
clone_size: many
d_call: -
j_call: TRBJ2-7
cdr3_nt: TGTGCCAGCAGCTTATCGGCTTCCTACGAGCAGTACTTC
cdr3_aa: CASSLSASYEQYF

v_call: TRBV27
clone_size: few
d_call: -
j_call: TRBJ2-5
cdr3_nt: TGTGCCAGCAGCCACAATGCCCCCCCTGAGACCCAGTACTTC
cdr3_aa: CASSHNAPPETQYF

v_call: TRBV7-2
clone_size: few
d_call: -
j_call: TRBJ2-7
cdr3_nt: TGTGCCAGCAGCCCCCGTCAGGCGGGTATCTACGAGCAGTACTTC
cdr3_aa: CASSPRQAGIYEQYF

v_call: TRBV20-1
clone_size: many
d_call: -
j_call: TRBJ1-1
cdr3_nt: TGCAGTGCTAGTGAGTTTGGCATGAACACTGAAGCTTTCTTT
cdr3_aa: CSASEFGMNTEAFF

v_call: TRBV20-1
clone_size: many
d_call: TRBD2
j_call: TRBJ2-7
cdr3_nt: TGCAGTGCACATACTAGCGGGAGGGCTCAGAGTGAGTACTTC
cdr3_aa: CSAHTSGRAQSEYF

v_call: TRBV18
clone_size: -
d_call: -
j_call: TRBJ1-1
cdr3_nt: TGTGCCAGCTCACCACAGGGAGACATGAACACTGAAGCTTTCTTT
cdr3_aa: CASSPQGDMNTEAFF

v_call: TRBV9
clone_size: -
d_call: -
j_call: TRBJ2-5
cdr3_nt: TGTGCCAGCAGCGTAGGCCGCAGTCAAGAGACCCAGTACTTC
cdr3_aa: CASSVGRSQETQYF

v_call: TRBV3-1
clone_size: few
d_call: -
j_call: TRBJ1-2
cdr3_nt: TGTGCCAGCAGCTTAACAGAAAAAGGTGGCTACACCTTC
cdr3_aa: CASSLTEKGGYTF

v_call: TRBV4-1
clone_size: once
d_call: TRBD2
j_call: TRBJ2-1
cdr3_nt: TGCGCCAGCAGCCATCCCTCGAGCGGGAGGGCGGGCAATGAGCAGTTCTTC
cdr3_aa: CASSHPSSGRAGNEQFF

v_call: TRBV28
clone_size: few
d_call: TRBD1
j_call: TRBJ2-7
cdr3_nt: TGTGCCAGCAGGCGGACAGGGGCCTACGAGCAGTACTTC
cdr3_aa: CASRRTGAYEQYF

v_call: TRBV4-2
clone_size: -
d_call: TRBD2
j_call: TRBJ2-1
cdr3_nt: TGTGCCAGCAGCCAACTAGCGGGACAAGAATACAATGAGCAGTTCTTC
cdr3_aa: CASSQLAGQEYNEQFF

v_call: TRBV4-3
clone_size: few
d_call: -
j_call: TRBJ2-1
cdr3_nt: TGCGCCAGCAGCCAAGATTTGGCGCGGACCTACAATGAGCAGTTCTTC
cdr3_aa: CASSQDLARTYNEQFF

v_call: TRBV4-3
clone_size: few
d_call: TRBD2
j_call: TRBJ2-1
cdr3_nt: TGCGCCAGCAGCCAAGATTGGGCGGGGGGGCTTTATGAGCAGTTCTTC
cdr3_aa: CASSQDWAGGLYEQFF

v_call: TRBV5-1
clone_size: -
d_call: -
j_call: TRBJ1-4
cdr3_nt: TGCGCCAGCAACCCTTTGGGCACAACTAATGAAAAACTGTTTTTT
cdr3_aa: CASNPLGTTNEKLFF

v_call: TRBV28
clone_size: once
d_call: -
j_call: TRBJ1-1
cdr3_nt: TGTGCCAGCAGTTTAACCCCGGGGGCGAACACTGAAGCTTTCTTT
cdr3_aa: CASSLTPGANTEAFF

v_call: TRBV4-3
clone_size: many
d_call: -
j_call: TRBJ1-1
cdr3_nt: TGCGCCAGCAGCCAAGATTCGACTCCGAACACTGAAGCTTTCTTT
cdr3_aa: CASSQDSTPNTEAFF

v_call: TRBV4-3
clone_size: -
d_call: -
j_call: TRBJ1-2
cdr3_nt: TGCGCCAGCAGCCAAGACAGGGCGTCTTACTATGGCTACACCTTC
cdr3_aa: CASSQDRASYYGYTF

v_call: TRBV5-1
clone_size: -
d_call: TRBD2
j_call: TRBJ2-7
cdr3_nt: TGCGCCAGCAGCTTAGTTTATAGCGGGAGGAGCTCCTACGAGCAGTACTTC
cdr3_aa: CASSLVYSGRSSYEQYF

v_call: TRBV9
clone_size: -
d_call: -
j_call: TRBJ2-1
cdr3_nt: TGTGCCAGCAGCCCCTGGAGGACCTACAATGAGCAGTTCTTC
cdr3_aa: CASSPWRTYNEQFF

v_call: TRBV24-1
clone_size: few
d_call: -
j_call: TRBJ1-2
cdr3_nt: TGTGCCACCAGTGGCGGACCCCGTCGTGGCTACACCTTC
cdr3_aa: CATSGGPRRGYTF

v_call: TRBV7-9
clone_size: -
d_call: TRBD1
j_call: TRBJ2-1
cdr3_nt: TGTGCCAGCAGCCCCGGACAGGGGGCAAGGGTCTTC
cdr3_aa: CASSPGQGARVF

v_call: TRBV4-3
clone_size: few
d_call: -
j_call: TRBJ2-7
cdr3_nt: TGCGCCAGCAGCCAGGGGTCGACTCGCGTCCCCTACGAGCAGTACTTC
cdr3_aa: CASSQGSTRVPYEQYF

v_call: TRBV7-2
clone_size: few
d_call: TRBD1
j_call: TRBJ1-6
cdr3_nt: TGTGCCAGCAGCTTAGACAGGGGTCCTCCCCTCCACTTT
cdr3_aa: CASSLDRGPPLHF

v_call: TRBV29-1
clone_size: -
d_call: -
j_call: TRBJ2-3
cdr3_nt: TGCAGCGTTGGGTTAGCGGCTACAGATACGCAGTATTTT
cdr3_aa: CSVGLAATDTQYF

v_call: TRBV6-5
clone_size: few
d_call: TRBD2
j_call: TRBJ2-1
cdr3_nt: TGTGCCAGCAGTTACTCCCTAGCGGAGTACAATGAGCAGTTCTTC
cdr3_aa: CASSYSLAEYNEQFF

v_call: TRBV7-9
clone_size: -
d_call: -
j_call: TRBJ2-7
cdr3_nt: TGTGCCAGCAGCCCCCCGGTGAGAACCCCCTACGAGCAGTACTTC
cdr3_aa: CASSPPVRTPYEQYF

v_call: TRBV12-3/TRBV12-4
clone_size: many
d_call: -
j_call: TRBJ1-5
cdr3_nt: TGTGCCAGCAGTTTAGCGGGGGGACGCGGCAATCAGCCCCAGCATTTT
cdr3_aa: CASSLAGGRGNQPQHF

v_call: TRBV11-3
clone_size: -
d_call: -
j_call: TRBJ2-1
cdr3_nt: TGTGCCAGCAGCGAACAGGGACTGGTGGGCTACAATGAGCAGTTCTTC
cdr3_aa: CASSEQGLVGYNEQFF

v_call: TRBV7-2
clone_size: few
d_call: TRBD2
j_call: TRBJ2-3
cdr3_nt: TGTGCCAGCAGCTTATCTAGCGGTACCTCGGATACGCAGTATTTT
cdr3_aa: CASSLSSGTSDTQYF

v_call: TRBV6-5
clone_size: -
d_call: -
j_call: TRBJ2-5
cdr3_nt: TGTGCCAGCAGTTACTCCCCACAAGAGACCCAGTACTTC
cdr3_aa: CASSYSPQETQYF

v_call: TRBV6-5
clone_size: many
d_call: TRBD1
j_call: TRBJ2-3
cdr3_nt: TGTGCCAGCAGTTTCCTCTGGGACAGGGGCACAGATACGCAGTATTTT
cdr3_aa: CASSFLWDRGTDTQYF

v_call: TRBV12-3/TRBV12-4
clone_size: -
d_call: -
j_call: TRBJ1-1
cdr3_nt: TGTGCCAGCAGTGGGACGGCGTTTGGTGAAGCTTTCTTT
cdr3_aa: CASSGTAFGEAFF

v_call: TRBV25-1
clone_size: -
d_call: TRBD2
j_call: TRBJ2-1
cdr3_nt: TGTGCCAGCACAGTTGGCGGGGGCTACAATGAGCAGTTCTTC
cdr3_aa: CASTVGGGYNEQFF

v_call: TRBV20-1
clone_size: few
d_call: -
j_call: TRBJ1-1
cdr3_nt: TGCAGTGCTAGAGATGCCGGGACGGCCAGTGAAGCTTTCTTT
cdr3_aa: CSARDAGTASEAFF

v_call: TRBV20-1
clone_size: few
d_call: -
j_call: TRBJ2-1
cdr3_nt: TGCAGTGCTAGGACGGTAAACAATGAGCAGTTCTTC
cdr3_aa: CSARTVNNEQFF

v_call: TRBV27
clone_size: -
d_call: TRBD2
j_call: TRBJ2-1
cdr3_nt: TGTGCCAGCAGTCTCACGGGACTACCTTACAATGAGCAGTTCTTC
cdr3_aa: CASSLTGLPYNEQFF

v_call: TRBV15
clone_size: -
d_call: TRBD1
j_call: TRBJ1-1
cdr3_nt: TGTGCCACCAGCAGAGATAGACAGGGACCCTTTCTGAAAGCTTTCTTT
cdr3_aa: CATSRDRQGPFLKAFF

v_call: TRBV12-3/TRBV12-4
clone_size: few
d_call: -
j_call: TRBJ2-5
cdr3_nt: TGTGCCAGCACCGACCAGGGCCTTTCAGGGACCCAGTACTTC
cdr3_aa: CASTDQGLSGTQYF

v_call: TRBV11-2
clone_size: -
d_call: TRBD2
j_call: TRBJ2-3
cdr3_nt: TGTGCCAGCAGCTTAGTAGCGGGGGAAGGGACAGATACGGAGTATTTT
cdr3_aa: CASSLVAGEGTDTEYF

v_call: TRBV6-1
clone_size: -
d_call: -
j_call: TRBJ1-5
cdr3_nt: TGTGCCATCAGTAGCATTAGCAATCAGCCCCAGCATTTT
cdr3_aa: CAISSISNQPQHF

v_call: TRBV5-4
clone_size: many
d_call: TRBD2
j_call: TRBJ2-1
cdr3_nt: TGTGCCAGCAGCTTGAGACTAGCGGGAGGTCATGAGCAGTTCTTC
cdr3_aa: CASSLRLAGGHEQFF

v_call: TRBV27
clone_size: many
d_call: -
j_call: TRBJ2-7
cdr3_nt: TGTGCCAGCAGAGGGCTACTTATGGAACCCTACGAGCAGTACTTC
cdr3_aa: CASRGLLMEPYEQYF

v_call: TRBV7-9
clone_size: few
d_call: -
j_call: TRBJ1-1
cdr3_nt: TGTGCCAGCAGCTACATACAGGACACGAACACTGAAGCTTTCTTT
cdr3_aa: CASSYIQDTNTEAFF

v_call: TRBV7-9
clone_size: few
d_call: -
j_call: TRBJ2-3
cdr3_nt: TGTGCCAGCATCAGCTCTAGCACAGATACGCAGTATTTT
cdr3_aa: CASISSSTDTQYF

v_call: TRBV20-1
clone_size: few
d_call: TRBD1
j_call: TRBJ2-5
cdr3_nt: TGCAGTGCTACACAAGGACAGGGTGAGACCCAGTACTTC
cdr3_aa: CSATQGQGETQYF

v_call: TRBV3-1
clone_size: few
d_call: -
j_call: TRBJ2-3
cdr3_nt: TGTGCCAGCAGCCAAGATGGCCCTTTGGATACGCAGTATTTT
cdr3_aa: CASSQDGPLDTQYF

v_call: TRBV3-1
clone_size: many
d_call: TRBD2
j_call: TRBJ2-2
cdr3_nt: TGTGCCAGCAGCTCATGGACTAGCGCGAACACCGGGGAGCTGTTTTTT
cdr3_aa: CASSSWTSANTGELFF

v_call: TRBV12-3/TRBV12-4
clone_size: few
d_call: TRBD1
j_call: TRBJ1-5
cdr3_nt: TGTGCCAGCAGTTACAGTCGGGACAGGGGTCAGCCCCAGCATTTT
cdr3_aa: CASSYSRDRGQPQHF

v_call: TRBV5-6
clone_size: few
d_call: TRBD2
j_call: TRBJ2-1
cdr3_nt: TGTGCCAGCAGCTTGGCGGGGACTAGCCGGCGGTATGTTGAGCAGTTCTTC
cdr3_aa: CASSLAGTSRRYVEQFF

v_call: TRBV6-1
clone_size: -
d_call: -
j_call: TRBJ1-3
cdr3_nt: TGTGCCAGCAGTACCTCCCTGGGGGCTGGAAACACCATATATTTT
cdr3_aa: CASSTSLGAGNTIYF